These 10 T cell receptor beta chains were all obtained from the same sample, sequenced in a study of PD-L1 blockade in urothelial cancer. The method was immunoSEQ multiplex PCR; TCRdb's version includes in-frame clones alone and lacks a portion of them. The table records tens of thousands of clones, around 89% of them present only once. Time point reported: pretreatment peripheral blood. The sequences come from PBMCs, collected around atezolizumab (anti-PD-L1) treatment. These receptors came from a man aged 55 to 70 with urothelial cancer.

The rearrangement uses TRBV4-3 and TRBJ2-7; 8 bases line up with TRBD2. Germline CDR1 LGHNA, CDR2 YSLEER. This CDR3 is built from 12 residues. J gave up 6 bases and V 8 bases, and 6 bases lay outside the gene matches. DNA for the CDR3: TGCGCCAGCGAGTGTCTAGCGGGCGAGCAGTACTTC. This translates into CASECLAGEQYF.

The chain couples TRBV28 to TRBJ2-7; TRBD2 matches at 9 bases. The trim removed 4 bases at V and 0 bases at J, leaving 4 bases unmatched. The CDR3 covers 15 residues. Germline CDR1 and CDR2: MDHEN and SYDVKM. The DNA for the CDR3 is TGTGCCAGCAGTTCTAGCGGGGTCAGCTCCTACGAGCAGTACTTC. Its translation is CASSSSGVSSYEQYF.

The CDR3 sequence: CASSLIDRPSYNEQFF. The CDR3 bases are TGTGCCAGCAGCTTGATAGACAGGCCCTCCTACAATGAGCAGTTCTTC. The V and J genes are TRBV5-4 and TRBJ2-1, with a weak D call TRBD1 (6 bases). The V and J ends lost 1 base and 0 bases respectively, with 11 bases between them. Germline CDR1 and CDR2: SGHNT and YYREEE (reference sequence). There are 16 residues in the CDR3.

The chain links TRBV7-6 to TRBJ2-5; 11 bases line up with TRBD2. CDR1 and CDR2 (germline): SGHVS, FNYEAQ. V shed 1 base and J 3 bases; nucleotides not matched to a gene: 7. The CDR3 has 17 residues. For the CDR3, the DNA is TGTGCCAGCAGCTTAGTAGCGGGGGGGCATAGGGAAGAGACCCAGTACTTC. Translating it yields CASSLVAGGHREETQYF.

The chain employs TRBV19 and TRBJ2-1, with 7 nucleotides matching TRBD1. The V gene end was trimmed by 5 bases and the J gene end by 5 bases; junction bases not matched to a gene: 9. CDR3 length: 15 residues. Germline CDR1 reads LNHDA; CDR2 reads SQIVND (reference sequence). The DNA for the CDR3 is TGTGCCAGTAGTTATTTAAGGGGGCCCAACAATGAGCAGTTCTTC. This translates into CASSYLRGPNNEQFF.

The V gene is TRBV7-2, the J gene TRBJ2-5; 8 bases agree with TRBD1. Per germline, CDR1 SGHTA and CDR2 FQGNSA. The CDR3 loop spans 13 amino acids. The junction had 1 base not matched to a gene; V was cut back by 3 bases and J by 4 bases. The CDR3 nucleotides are TGTGCCAGCAGCTTCGGGACAGGAGAGACCCAGTACTTC. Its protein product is CASSFGTGETQYF.

The CDR3 loop reads CASGARGGAEAFF. The CDR3 DNA follows: TGTGCCAGCGGGGCAAGGGGCGGCGCTGAAGCTTTCTTT. The V and J genes are TRBV2 and TRBJ1-1; a possible D gene is TRBD1 (5 bases). The CDR3 loop spans 13 amino acids. Germline CDR1 reads SNHLY; CDR2 reads FYNNEI. V was clipped by 8 bases and J by 6 bases, with 16 bases between them. Looking up the rest from reference TRBV2 and TRBJ1-1 gives the full variable domain: EPEVTQTPSHQVTQMGQEVILRCVPISNHLYFYWYRQILGQKVEFLVSFYNNEISEKSEIFDDQFSVERPDGSNFTLKIRSTKLEDSAMYFCASGARGGAEAFFGQGTRLTVV.

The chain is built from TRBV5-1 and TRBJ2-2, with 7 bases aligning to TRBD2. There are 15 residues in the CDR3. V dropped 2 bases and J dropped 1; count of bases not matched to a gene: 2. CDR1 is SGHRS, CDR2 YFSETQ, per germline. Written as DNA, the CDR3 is TGCGCCAGCAGCTTTACGGGAGGGAACACCGGGGAGCTGTTTTTT. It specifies CASSFTGGNTGELFF.

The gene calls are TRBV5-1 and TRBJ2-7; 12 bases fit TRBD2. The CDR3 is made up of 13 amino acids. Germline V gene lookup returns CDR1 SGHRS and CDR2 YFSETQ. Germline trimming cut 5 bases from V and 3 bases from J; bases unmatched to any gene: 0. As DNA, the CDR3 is TGCGCCAGCAGGACTAGCGGGGGCTACGAGCAGTACTTC. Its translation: CASRTSGGYEQYF.

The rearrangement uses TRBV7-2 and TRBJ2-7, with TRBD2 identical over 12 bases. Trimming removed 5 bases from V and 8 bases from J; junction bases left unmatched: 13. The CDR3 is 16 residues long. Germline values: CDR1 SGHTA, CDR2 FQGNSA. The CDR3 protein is CASSTGLAGLPFKQYF. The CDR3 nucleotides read TGTGCCAGCAGCACCGGACTAGCGGGGCTCCCTTTTAAGCAGTACTTC.